This T cell receptor beta chain emerged from a study of TIL therapy for anti-PD-1-resistant metastatic lung cancer. Regarding the study as a whole: Many TIL product clones were absent from baseline tumor, suggesting clonal contraction.

On this clone: Its cognate antigen is unknown.

Sequencing used immunoSEQ v3. Profiled with immunoSEQ multiplex PCR; TCRdb holds only in-frame clones, not every one. The data contain some 970 clones, less than 80% of them singletons. This CDR3 has 15 amino acids. Per germline, CDR1 MDHEN and CDR2 SYDVKM. V was pared by 4 bases and J by 4 bases, with 5 bases of the junction left unmatched. This sample's time point: pre-treatment sample, taken before nivolumab and TIL therapy. Tumor tissue came from excised metastases, mostly pleural nodules or supraclavicular lymph nodes. Stage 4 NSCLC adults joined between late 2017 and January 2020. The sample in question was tumor tissue, obtained at baseline. The TCR was taken from a person between 25 and 79 years old with non-small cell lung cancer. This rearrangement joins TRBV28 to TRBJ2-1; 9 bases fit TRBD1. This CDR3 reads CASSYTGTGYNEQFF. In nucleotides, the CDR3 is TGTGCCAGCAGTTATACCGGGACAGGGTACAATGAGCAGTTCTTC.